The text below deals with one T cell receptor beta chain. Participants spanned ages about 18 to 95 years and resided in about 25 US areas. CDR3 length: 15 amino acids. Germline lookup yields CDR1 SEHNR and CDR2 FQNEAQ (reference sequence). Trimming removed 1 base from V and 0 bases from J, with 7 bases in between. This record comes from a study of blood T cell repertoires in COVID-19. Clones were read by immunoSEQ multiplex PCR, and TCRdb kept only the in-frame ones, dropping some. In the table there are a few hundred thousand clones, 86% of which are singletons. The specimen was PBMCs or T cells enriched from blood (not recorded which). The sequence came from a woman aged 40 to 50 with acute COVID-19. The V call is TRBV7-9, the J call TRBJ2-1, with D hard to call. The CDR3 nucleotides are TGTGCCAGCAGCTTAGACGGGTACTCCTACAATGAGCAGTTCTTC. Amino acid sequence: CASSLDGYSYNEQFF. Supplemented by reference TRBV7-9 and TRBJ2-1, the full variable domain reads DTGVSQNPRHKITKRGQNVTFRCDPISEHNRLYWYRQTLGQGPEFLTYFQNEAQLEKSRLLSDRFSAERPKGSFSTLEIQRTEQGDSAMYLCASSLDGYSYNEQFFGPGTRLTVL.